This entry lists 16 T cell receptor beta chains sequenced from one sample in a study of cytomegalovirus exposure and HLA in healthy donors. 13 Jbeta primers and 60 Vbeta primers were used for the PCR. Assay: immunoSEQ multiplex PCR; the TCRdb copy retains only in-frame clones and omits some. The sample carries under 200,000 clones, around 80% recorded once. Input material: PBMCs. The receptors stem from a female donor in good health and CMV-seronegative.

This clone appeared a few times. The rearrangement uses TRBV5-1 and TRBJ2-1; TRBD1 agrees at 8 bases. The germline V gene has CDR1 SGHRS and CDR2 YFSETQ. This CDR3 comprises 15 residues. V dropped 1 base and J dropped 5; count of bases not matched to a gene: 5. CDR3 bases: TGCGCCAGCAGCTTGTCCGGGACAGGCAACAATGAGCAGTTCTTC. It translates to CASSLSGTGNNEQFF. Together with reference TRBV5-1 and TRBJ2-1, the CDR3 gives the full variable domain: KAGVTQTPRYLIKTRGQQVTLSCSPISGHRSVSWYQQTPGQGLQFLFEYFSETQRNKGNFPGRFSGRQFSNSRSEMNVSTLELGDSALYLCASSLSGTGNNEQFFGPGTRLTVL.

The sample holds one count of this clone. This chain connects TRBV19 to TRBJ1-2; TRBD1 matches at 8 bases. V trimming: 2 bases; J trimming: 8 bases; junction bases outside the gene matches: 7. The CDR3 is made up of 14 amino acids. CDR1 is LNHDA and CDR2 is SQIVND in the germline V gene (reference sequence). CDR3 amino acids: CASSISAGTGGYTF. CDR3 sequence (DNA): TGTGCCAGTAGTATATCCGCAGGGACAGGCGGCTACACCTTC.

The rearrangement joins TRBV7-6 to TRBJ2-7; 14 bases fit TRBD2. The CDR3 extends over 18 amino acids. Germline CDR1 is SGHVS and CDR2 is FNYEAQ. V shed 5 bases, J shed 0 bases, and the junction held 9 bases outside the gene matches. CDR3 sequence (DNA): TGTGCCAGCAGCCCCGGGACTAGCGGGAGTTTAATCTCCTACGAGCAGTACTTC. It translates to CASSPGTSGSLISYEQYF.

The J gene is TRBJ2-5, the V gene TRBV6-1, with D possibly matching TRBD2 (5 bases). The DNA matches TRBJ2-7 better at its end, which makes the J call doubtful. Germline lookup yields CDR1 MNHNS and CDR2 SASEGT. The CDR3 has 14 residues. The CDR3 bases are TGTGCCAGCAGTTTACTAACGGGATTGGGCGAGCAGTACTTC. Translation: CASSLLTGLGEQYF.

Concerning this clone: The junction differs from germline at one of its ends, possibly a read error. CDR3 protein: CVWSSSGPYYGYTF. In DNA form, the CDR3 reads TGTGTCTGGAGTTCATCAGGGCCCTACTATGGCTACACCTTC. The chain is built from TRBV30 and TRBJ1-2, with D tentatively TRBD1 (5 bases). CDR3 length: 14 residues. Germline V gene sequence: CDR1 GTSNPN, CDR2 SVGIG (reference sequence).

This chain links TRBV4-3 with TRBJ2-3, with 12 bases that match TRBD2. V trimming: 4 bases; J trimming: 11 bases; junction bases outside the gene matches: 4. CDR3 length: 13 amino acids. CDR1 LGHNA and CDR2 YSLEER come from the germline V gene. Here the CDR3 reads CASSRWTSGEQYF. The CDR3 DNA reads TGCGCCAGCAGCCGCTGGACTAGCGGGGAGCAGTATTTT.

DNA for the CDR3: TGTGCCAGCTCCCGAAGGCGGGACAGGGTCTATGGCTACACCTTC. Its protein is CASSRRRDRVYGYTF. The chain links TRBV6-6 to TRBJ1-2, with TRBD1 identical over 9 bases. The CDR3 has 15 amino acids. V was pared by 8 bases and J by 4 bases, with 11 bases of the junction left unmatched. Germline V gives CDR1 MNHNY, CDR2 SVGAGI (reference sequence).

The V and J genes are TRBV7-6 and TRBJ2-4, with 7 bases identical to TRBD1. The germline gives CDR1 SGHVS, CDR2 FNYEAQ. The junction had 6 bases not matched to a gene; V was cut back by 4 bases and J by 6 bases. The CDR3 extends over 14 amino acids. CDR3 coding DNA: TGTGCCAGCAGCTCGGGACAGACGGGAAACATTCAGTACTTC. This sequence encodes CASSSGQTGNIQYF.

The chain carries TRBV12-5 and TRBJ2-5; the D gene is possibly TRBD1 (7 bases). Germline-derived CDR1 and CDR2 are LGHNT and FRNRAP. The V gene lost 6 bases and the J gene lost 1 base, with 15 bases spanning the gap. The CDR3 covers 15 residues. CDR3 sequence reads: CASGLGGQTQETQYF. In nucleotides, the CDR3 is TGTGCTAGTGGCCTGGGGGGACAGACCCAAGAGACCCAGTACTTC.

To note about this clone: One end of the junction varies from germline; a read error may be responsible. The rearrangement links TRBV6-1 to TRBJ2-4, with TRBD1 identical over 7 bases. The CDR3 is 11 amino acids. Germline CDR1 is MNHNS and CDR2 is SASEGT. CDR3 loop: CASSEVGGWDF. The CDR3 DNA reads as TGTGCCAGCAGTGAAGTAGGGGGCTGGGACTTC.

The chain is built from TRBV9 and TRBJ2-2, with D perhaps matching TRBD1 (6 bases). The V end was cut by 6 bases, the J end by 5 bases, with 17 bases between. Looked up from germline, CDR1 is SGDLS and CDR2 is YYNGEE. The CDR3 is 15 amino acids. DNA of the CDR3: TGTGCCAGCACCAGACAGGACGCGAGGACCGGGGAGCTGTTTTTT. Amino acids: CASTRQDARTGELFF.

The V gene is TRBV28, the J gene TRBJ2-5; 9 bases agree with TRBD1. This CDR3 has 18 residues. The V segment lost 1 base and the J segment 5 bases; nucleotides outside the gene matches: 14. The germline CDR1 and CDR2 sequences are MDHEN and SYDVKM. The CDR3 here is CASSLLGGGTGKGETQYF. DNA for the CDR3: TGTGCCAGCAGTTTATTAGGTGGCGGGACAGGGAAGGGGGAGACCCAGTACTTC. Full variable domain (remainder filled in from reference TRBV28 and TRBJ2-5): DVKVTQSSRYLVKRTGEKVFLECVQDMDHENMFWYRQDPGLGLRLIYFSYDVKMKEKGDIPEGYSVSREKKERFSLILESASTNQTSMYLCASSLLGGGTGKGETQYFGPGTRLLVL.

The chain employs TRBV4-3 and TRBJ1-2; 9 bases align to TRBD1. V was pared by 3 bases and J by 2 bases, with 7 bases of the junction left unmatched. This CDR3 contains 16 residues. Germline CDR1 and CDR2: LGHNA and YSLEER. CDR3 region: CASSQDAGQGNYGYTF. For the CDR3, the DNA is TGCGCCAGCAGCCAGGACGCCGGACAGGGGAACTATGGCTACACCTTC.

This clone came up a few times. The chain joins TRBV7-9 to TRBJ2-3, with a tentative D call TRBD1 (5 bases). This CDR3 comprises 14 residues. V lost 1 base and J lost 3, with 8 bases in between. Germline V gene sequence: CDR1 SEHNR, CDR2 FQNEAQ (reference sequence). CDR3 nucleotide sequence: TGTGCCAGCAGCTTAGAAGACAGAACAGATACGCAGTATTTT. The encoded protein is CASSLEDRTDTQYF.

The genes are TRBV4-2 and TRBJ1-1; tentatively, D is TRBD1 (6 bases). This CDR3 is built from 15 residues. CDR1 is LGHNA, CDR2 YNFKEQ, per germline. V shed 0 bases and J shed 3 bases, with 11 bases lying between them. CDR3 coding DNA: TGTGCCAGCAGCCAAGAACAGGGAGGGGACACTGAAGCTTTCTTT. Its translation: CASSQEQGGDTEAFF.

V and J are TRBV2 and TRBJ1-5; D remains unclear. Germline V gene lookup returns CDR1 SNHLY and CDR2 FYNNEI. The V end was cut by 7 bases, the J end by 0 bases, with 10 bases between. This CDR3 comprises 14 residues. CDR3 region: CASTGLYSNQPQHF. As DNA, the CDR3 is TGTGCCAGCACCGGTCTATATAGCAATCAGCCCCAGCATTTT. Based on the CDR3 plus reference TRBV2 and TRBJ1-5, the full variable domain is EPEVTQTPSHQVTQMGQEVILRCVPISNHLYFYWYRQILGQKVEFLVSFYNNEISEKSEIFDDQFSVERPDGSNFTLKIRSTKLEDSAMYFCASTGLYSNQPQHFGDGTRLSIL.